The 14 T cell receptor beta chains listed next were all sequenced from one sample in a study of blood T cell repertoires in COVID-19. The method was immunoSEQ multiplex PCR; TCRdb's version includes in-frame clones alone and lacks a portion of them. The data contain 250,000 to 300,000 clones, around 86% of them singletons. Sequencing was done on a sample of peripheral blood. These receptor sequences come from a woman aged 60 to 75 with active or convalescent COVID-19.

The chain carries TRBV7-2 and TRBJ1-6, with no clear D. The V end was cut by 6 bases, the J end by 7 bases, with 16 bases between. CDR3 size: 15 residues. Germline V gene data show CDR1 as SGHTA and CDR2 as FQGNSA. CDR3 region: CASSLMRPLNSPLHF. CDR3 sequence (DNA): TGTGCCAGCAGTCTTATGCGTCCTTTAAATTCACCCCTCCACTTT.

This chain connects TRBV7-9 to TRBJ2-7; TRBD1 aligns across 8 bases. CDR1 and CDR2 from the germline V gene are SEHNR and FQNEAQ (reference sequence). The CDR3 covers 15 residues. J gave up 2 bases and V 6 bases, and 9 bases lay outside the gene matches. CDR3: CASRPPGQATYEQYF. DNA of the CDR3: TGTGCCAGCAGGCCTCCGGGACAGGCCACCTACGAGCAGTACTTC.

The V call is TRBV18, the J call TRBJ2-7; D not resolved. The CDR3 consists of 14 residues. Between the trimmed V and J ends, which lost 1 base and 3 bases, there was a span of 10 bases. Germline V CDR1 and CDR2: KGHSH, LQKENI. The CDR3 nucleotides read TGTGCCAGCTCACCACAAACAGACCGCTACGAGCAGTACTTC. Translating it yields CASSPQTDRYEQYF.

The rearrangement uses TRBV6-5 and TRBJ1-5; possible D gene TRBD1, 5 bases. Germline CDR1 reads MNHEY; CDR2 reads SVGAGI. Trimming pared 4 bases from V and 4 bases from J, leaving 8 bases between. The CDR3 consists of 13 residues. DNA for the CDR3: TGTGCCAGCAGTTTCGACAGTAATCAGCCCCAGCATTTT. It translates to CASSFDSNQPQHF.

The chain has TRBV18 and TRBJ2-5, with D perhaps TRBD2 (5 bases). The CDR3 loop spans 13 amino acids. Germline V gives CDR1 KGHSH, CDR2 LQKENI. V was shortened by 3 bases and J by 5 bases, with 10 bases between the two germline ends. CDR3 nucleotides: TGTGCCAGCTCACCGGCGGGCCTGGAGACCCAGTACTTC. It encodes CASSPAGLETQYF.

This clone was seen more than once but under ten times. This chain connects TRBV2 to TRBJ2-3; D is uncertain. V lost 4 bases, J lost 0 bases, and 14 bases lay in between. Germline assignment: CDR1 SNHLY and CDR2 FYNNEI. The CDR3 runs 16 residues. CDR3 residues: CASSVGANPSTDTQYF. The CDR3 DNA sequence: TGTGCCAGCAGTGTTGGAGCGAACCCTAGCACAGATACGCAGTATTTT.

This sequence joins TRBV6-5 and TRBJ2-3; 9 bases agree with TRBD1. The CDR3 spans 15 residues. The germline V gene has CDR1 MNHEY and CDR2 SVGAGI. Trimming took 4 bases from V and 1 from J; bases not matched to a gene: 3. This CDR3 is CASSWTGEGTDTQYF. The CDR3 DNA reads TGTGCCAGCAGTTGGACAGGGGAGGGCACAGATACGCAGTATTTT.

The gene calls are TRBV5-4 and TRBJ1-2; D is perhaps TRBD1 (5 bases). Per the germline V gene, CDR1 is SGHNT and CDR2 is YYREEE (reference sequence). The CDR3 extends over 14 amino acids. Between the trimmed V and J ends, which lost 3 bases and 1 base, there was a span of 10 bases. CDR3 coding DNA: TGTGCCAGCAGCTCATACAGGATTAACTATGGCTACACCTTC. As protein: CASSSYRINYGYTF.

CDR3 sequence (DNA): TGTGCCAGTAGTGCCCTGGAGCGTTACGGTGGCTACACCTTC. Encoded protein: CASSALERYGGYTF. The genes are TRBV19 and TRBJ1-2, with D uncertain. Per the germline V gene, CDR1 is LNHDA and CDR2 is SQIVND (reference sequence). Trimming stripped 5 bases from V and 7 bases from J, with 17 bases between. There are 14 residues in the CDR3.

The chain has TRBV6-6 and TRBJ2-4, with 8 bases identical to TRBD1. The V gene end was trimmed by 7 bases and the J gene end by 3 bases; junction bases not matched to a gene: 8. CDR1 is MNHNY, CDR2 SVGAGI, per germline (reference sequence). CDR3 length equals 15 residues. CDR3 loop: CASIQTGEVKNIQYF. The CDR3 nucleotides read TGTGCCAGCATTCAGACAGGGGAGGTCAAAAACATTCAGTACTTC.

The V call is TRBV25-1, the J call TRBJ1-2, with 8 bases fitting TRBD1. There are 14 residues in the CDR3. V dropped 2 bases and J dropped 6; count of bases not matched to a gene: 5. Germline V gene data show CDR1 as MGHDK and CDR2 as SYGVNS. The CDR3 nucleotides are TGTGCCAGCAGTGAACCCGACAGGGGTAATGGCTACACCTTC. It encodes CASSEPDRGNGYTF.

V usage is TRBV29-1 and J usage is TRBJ2-1, with a weak D call TRBD1 (6 bases). The CDR3 totals 13 residues. Trimming left V 2 bases short and J 7 bases short, with 12 bases between. Germline CDR1 is SQVTM and CDR2 is ANQGSEA. Here the CDR3 DNA reads TGCAGCGTTGAACTTCAGGGGCCAAATGAGCAGTTCTTC. Amino acids: CSVELQGPNEQFF.

The chain uses TRBV24-1 and TRBJ1-5, with D perhaps matching TRBD1 (6 bases). Per the germline V gene, CDR1 is KGHDR and CDR2 is SFDVKD. V lost 0 bases, J lost 2 bases, and 10 bases lay in between. This CDR3 region has 16 residues. This CDR3 is CATSDLGRGCNQPQHF. Written as DNA, the CDR3 is TGTGCCACCAGTGATTTGGGCAGGGGCTGCAATCAGCCCCAGCATTTT.

This clone has a handful of counts. The rearrangement uses TRBV9 and TRBJ1-5, with D possibly TRBD1 on 5 matching bases. V was cut by 1 base and J by 8 bases, with 7 bases left in between. Germline lookup yields CDR1 SGDLS and CDR2 YYNGEE. The CDR3 is 12 residues long. CDR3: CASSVSGEPQHF. In nucleotides, the CDR3 is TGTGCCAGCAGCGTATCGGGGGAGCCCCAGCATTTT.